This T cell receptor beta chain was recovered during a study of shared clonotypes between healthy human individuals. Here immunoSEQ multiplex PCR was the method, and the copy in TCRdb shows in-frame clones only, minus some. This table has a few million clones, 80% to 95% appearing once. Sequencing was done on a sample of naive CD4+ T cells from PBMCs. Regarding subset: CD45RA+ positively selected. This clonotype was sampled from a young man in good health. Some clones in this sample may be carry-over from other donors' samples.

In DNA form, the CDR3 reads TGTGCCAGCACCATAACGGGGGGGGGTGAGCAGTACTTC. This sequence encodes CASTITGGGEQYF. This chain joins TRBV6-6 and TRBJ2-7, with TRBD2 matching 8 bases. Per germline, CDR1 MNHNY and CDR2 SVGAGI (reference sequence). The V and J ends lost 7 bases and 7 bases, in that order; junction bases with no gene match: 9. This CDR3 comprises 13 residues.